This T cell receptor beta chain was sequenced in a study of T cell changes during pregnancy in multiple sclerosis. This CDR3 region has 12 residues. V lost 5 bases to trimming and J lost 5 bases; unmatched junction nucleotides: 4. Germline V gene data show CDR1 as SQVTM and CDR2 as ANQGSEA. Sequencing used immunoSEQ multiplex PCR; TCRdb keeps in-frame clones, though not all of them. The sample lists approximately 44,000 clones, about 90% occurring once. The source of this sequence is a female donor in good health, enrolled as a control in a pregnancy study. The source material was CD4+ T cells from peripheral blood mononuclear cells, sampled in the second trimester of pregnancy. The gene calls are TRBV29-1 and TRBJ2-5; TRBD2 aligns across 8 bases. DNA of the CDR3: TGCAGCGTTTCCAGCGGGAGTGAGACCCAGTACTTC. It encodes CSVSSGSETQYF.